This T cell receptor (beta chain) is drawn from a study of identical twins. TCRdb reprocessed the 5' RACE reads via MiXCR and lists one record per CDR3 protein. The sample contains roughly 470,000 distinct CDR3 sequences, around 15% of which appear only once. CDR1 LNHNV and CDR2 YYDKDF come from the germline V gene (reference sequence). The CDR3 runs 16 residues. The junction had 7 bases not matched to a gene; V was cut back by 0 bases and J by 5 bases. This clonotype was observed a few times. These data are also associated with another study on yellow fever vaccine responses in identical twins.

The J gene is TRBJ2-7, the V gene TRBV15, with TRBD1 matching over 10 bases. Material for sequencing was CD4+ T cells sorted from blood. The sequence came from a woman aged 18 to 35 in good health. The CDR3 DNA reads TGTGCCACCAGCAGAGATTTGGGACAGGGGACCCACGAGCAGTACTTC. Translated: CATSRDLGQGTHEQYF.